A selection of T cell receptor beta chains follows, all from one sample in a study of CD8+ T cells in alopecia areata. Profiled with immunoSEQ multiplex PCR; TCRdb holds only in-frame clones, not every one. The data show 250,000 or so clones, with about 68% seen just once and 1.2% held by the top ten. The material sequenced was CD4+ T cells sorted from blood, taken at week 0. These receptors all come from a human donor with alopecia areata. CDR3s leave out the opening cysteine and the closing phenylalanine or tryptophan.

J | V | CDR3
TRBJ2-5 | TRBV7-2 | ASSPRRQETQY
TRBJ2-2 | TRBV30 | AWSRRDIRIGELF
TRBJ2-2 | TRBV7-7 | ASSRTSNTGELF
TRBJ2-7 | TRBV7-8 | ASSLGRAEQY
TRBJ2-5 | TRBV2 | ASSPQGWQTQY
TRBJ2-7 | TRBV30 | AWTGTGDEQY
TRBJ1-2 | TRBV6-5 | ASSPGTVYGYT
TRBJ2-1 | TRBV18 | ASSPSISGGYLDEQF
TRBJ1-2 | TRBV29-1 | SVVAGNYGYT
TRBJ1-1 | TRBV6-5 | ASSFLPGQLTEAF